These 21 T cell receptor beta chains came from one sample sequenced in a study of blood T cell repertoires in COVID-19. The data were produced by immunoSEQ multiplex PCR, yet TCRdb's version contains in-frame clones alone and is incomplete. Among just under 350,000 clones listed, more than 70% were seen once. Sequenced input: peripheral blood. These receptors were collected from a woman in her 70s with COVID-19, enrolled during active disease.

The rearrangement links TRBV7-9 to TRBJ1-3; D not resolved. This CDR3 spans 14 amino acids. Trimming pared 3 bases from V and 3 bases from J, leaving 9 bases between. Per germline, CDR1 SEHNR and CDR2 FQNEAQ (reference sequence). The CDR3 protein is CASSFPTLGNTIYF. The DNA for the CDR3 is TGTGCCAGCAGCTTCCCTACTCTTGGAAACACCATATATTTT.

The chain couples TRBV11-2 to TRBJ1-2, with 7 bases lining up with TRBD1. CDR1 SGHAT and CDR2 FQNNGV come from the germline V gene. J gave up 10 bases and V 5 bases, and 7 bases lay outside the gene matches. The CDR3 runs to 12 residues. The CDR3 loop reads CASSLDRVFYTF. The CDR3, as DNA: TGTGCCAGCAGCCTCGACAGGGTTTTCTACACCTTC.

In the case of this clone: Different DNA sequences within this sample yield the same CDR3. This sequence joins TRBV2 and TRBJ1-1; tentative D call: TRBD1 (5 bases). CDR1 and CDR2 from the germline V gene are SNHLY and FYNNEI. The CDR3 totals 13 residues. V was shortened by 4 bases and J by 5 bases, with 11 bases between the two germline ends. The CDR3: CASSGQGDTEAFF. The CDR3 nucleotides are TGTGCCAGCAGTGGGCAGGGTGATACTGAAGCTTTCTTT.

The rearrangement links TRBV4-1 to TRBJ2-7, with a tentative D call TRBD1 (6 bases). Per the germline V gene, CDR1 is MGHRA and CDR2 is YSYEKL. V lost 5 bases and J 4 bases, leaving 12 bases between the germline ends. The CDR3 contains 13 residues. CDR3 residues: CASSVLTGYEQYF. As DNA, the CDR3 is TGCGCCAGCAGCGTATTGACAGGATACGAGCAGTACTTC.

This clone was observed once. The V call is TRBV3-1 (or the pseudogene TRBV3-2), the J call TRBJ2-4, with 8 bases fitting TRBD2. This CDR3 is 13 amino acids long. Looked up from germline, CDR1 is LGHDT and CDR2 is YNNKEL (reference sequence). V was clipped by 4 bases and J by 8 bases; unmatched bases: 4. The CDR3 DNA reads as TGTGCCAGCAGCCTATCGGGGGGGGACATTCAGTACTTC. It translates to CASSLSGGDIQYF.

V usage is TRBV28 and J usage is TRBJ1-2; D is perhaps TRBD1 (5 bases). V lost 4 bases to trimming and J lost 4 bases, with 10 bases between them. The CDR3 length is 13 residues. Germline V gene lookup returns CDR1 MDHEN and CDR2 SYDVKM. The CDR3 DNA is TGTGCCAGCAGTTCTGCGGACATCTATGGCTACACCTTC. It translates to CASSSADIYGYTF.

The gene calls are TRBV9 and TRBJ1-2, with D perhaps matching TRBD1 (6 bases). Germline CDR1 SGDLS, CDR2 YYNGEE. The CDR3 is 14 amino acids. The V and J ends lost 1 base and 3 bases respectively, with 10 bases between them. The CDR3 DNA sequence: TGTGCCAGCAGCGTAAGGGGGTTAGACTATGGCTACACCTTC. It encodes CASSVRGLDYGYTF.

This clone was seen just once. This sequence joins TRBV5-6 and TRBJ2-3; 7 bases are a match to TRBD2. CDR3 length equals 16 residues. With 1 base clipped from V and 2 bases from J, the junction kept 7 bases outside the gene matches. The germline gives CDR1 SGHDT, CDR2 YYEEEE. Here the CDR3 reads CASSLMKRGNTDTQYF. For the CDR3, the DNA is TGTGCCAGCAGCTTGATGAAGCGGGGTAACACAGATACGCAGTATTTT.

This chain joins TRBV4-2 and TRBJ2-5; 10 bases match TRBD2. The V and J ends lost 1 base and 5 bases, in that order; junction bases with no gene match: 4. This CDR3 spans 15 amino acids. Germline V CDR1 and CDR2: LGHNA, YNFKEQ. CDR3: CASSQGLAGEETQYF. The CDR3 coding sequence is TGTGCCAGCAGCCAAGGGCTAGCGGGGGAGGAGACCCAGTACTTC.

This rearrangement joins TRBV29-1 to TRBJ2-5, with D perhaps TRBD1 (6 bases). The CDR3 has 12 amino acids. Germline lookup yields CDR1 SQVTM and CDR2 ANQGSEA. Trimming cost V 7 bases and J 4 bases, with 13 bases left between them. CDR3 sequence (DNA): TGCAGCGCGGTGGGGGCCGGAGAGACCCAGTACTTC. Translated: CSAVGAGETQYF.

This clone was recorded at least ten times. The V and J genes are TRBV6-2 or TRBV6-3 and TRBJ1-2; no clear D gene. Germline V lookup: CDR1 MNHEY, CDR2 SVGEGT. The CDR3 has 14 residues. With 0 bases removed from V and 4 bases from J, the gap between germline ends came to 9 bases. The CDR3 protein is CASSYSSLLYGYTF. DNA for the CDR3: TGTGCCAGCAGTTACTCGAGTCTCCTCTATGGCTACACCTTC.

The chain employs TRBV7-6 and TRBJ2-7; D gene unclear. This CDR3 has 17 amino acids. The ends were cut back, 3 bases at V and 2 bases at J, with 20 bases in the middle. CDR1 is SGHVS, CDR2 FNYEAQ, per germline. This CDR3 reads CASSFTPGPLEAYEQYF. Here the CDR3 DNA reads TGTGCCAGCAGCTTCACCCCGGGTCCTCTCGAGGCCTACGAGCAGTACTTC.

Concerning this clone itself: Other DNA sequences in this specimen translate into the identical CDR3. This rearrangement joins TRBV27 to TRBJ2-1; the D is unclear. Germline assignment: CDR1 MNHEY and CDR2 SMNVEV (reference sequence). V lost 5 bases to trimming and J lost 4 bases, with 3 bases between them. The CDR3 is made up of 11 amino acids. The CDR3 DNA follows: TGTGCCAGCAGTCTATACAATGAGCAGTTCTTC. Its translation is CASSLYNEQFF.

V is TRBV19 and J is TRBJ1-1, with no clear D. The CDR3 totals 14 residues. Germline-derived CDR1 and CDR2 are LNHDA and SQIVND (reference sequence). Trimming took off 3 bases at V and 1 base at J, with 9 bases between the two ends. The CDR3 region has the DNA TGTGCCAGTAGTATTCAGGCCTCGAACACTGAAGCTTTCTTT. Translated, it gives CASSIQASNTEAFF.

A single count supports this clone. The CDR3 loop reads CATRTRAWDEQYF. As DNA, the CDR3 is TGTGCCACCCGGACAAGGGCCTGGGACGAGCAGTACTTC. J is TRBJ2-7 and V is TRBV6-5, with D possibly being TRBD1 (5 bases). Looked up from germline, CDR1 is MNHEY and CDR2 is SVGAGI. The CDR3 is 13 amino acids. The germline V and J ends were trimmed by 10 bases and 5 bases, with 18 bases remaining between them.

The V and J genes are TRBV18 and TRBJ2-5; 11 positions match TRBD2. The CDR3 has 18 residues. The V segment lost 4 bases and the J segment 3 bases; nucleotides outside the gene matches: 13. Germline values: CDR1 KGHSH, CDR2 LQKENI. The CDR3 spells CASSRISGGAYNEETQYF. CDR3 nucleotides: TGTGCCAGCTCACGGATTAGCGGGGGGGCCTATAATGAAGAGACCCAGTACTTC.

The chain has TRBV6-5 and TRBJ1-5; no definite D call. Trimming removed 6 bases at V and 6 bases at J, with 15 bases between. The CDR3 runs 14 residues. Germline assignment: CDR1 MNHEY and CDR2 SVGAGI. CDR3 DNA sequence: TGTGCCAGCAGGCCGCTTGAGGCGGGTCAGCCCCAGCATTTT. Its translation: CASRPLEAGQPQHF.

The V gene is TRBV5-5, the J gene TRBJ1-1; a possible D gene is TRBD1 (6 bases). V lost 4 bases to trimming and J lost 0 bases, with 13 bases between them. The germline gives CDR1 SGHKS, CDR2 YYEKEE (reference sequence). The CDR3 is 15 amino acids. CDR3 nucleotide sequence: TGTGCCAGCAGCGAACAGGGTGTCATGAACACTGAAGCTTTCTTT. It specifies CASSEQGVMNTEAFF.

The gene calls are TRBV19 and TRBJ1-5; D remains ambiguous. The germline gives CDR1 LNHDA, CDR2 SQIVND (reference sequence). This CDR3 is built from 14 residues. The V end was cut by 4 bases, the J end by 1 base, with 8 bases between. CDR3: CASSTLRSNQPQHF. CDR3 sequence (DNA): TGTGCCAGTAGTACACTCAGGAGCAATCAGCCCCAGCATTTT.

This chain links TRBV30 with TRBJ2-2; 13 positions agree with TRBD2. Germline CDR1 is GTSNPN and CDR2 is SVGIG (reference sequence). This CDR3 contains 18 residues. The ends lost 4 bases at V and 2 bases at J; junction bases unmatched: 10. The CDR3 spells CAWNPGLAGALNTGELFF. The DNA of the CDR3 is TGTGCCTGGAATCCTGGACTAGCGGGGGCCCTAAACACCGGGGAGCTGTTTTTT.

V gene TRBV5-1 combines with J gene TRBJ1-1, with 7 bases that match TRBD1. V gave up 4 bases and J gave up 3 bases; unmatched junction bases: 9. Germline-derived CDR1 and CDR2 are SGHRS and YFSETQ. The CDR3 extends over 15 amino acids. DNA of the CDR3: TGCGCCAGCAGCCACCGGGACAGTACATACACTGAAGCTTTCTTT. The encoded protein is CASSHRDSTYTEAFF.